Shown below are 12 T cell receptor beta chains from a single sample sequenced in a study of T cells in tumors after PD-1 blockade. The repertoire was sequenced with immunoSEQ multiplex PCR; TCRdb's copy has only in-frame clones and lacks some. The table has 60,000 to 65,000 clones, under 80% seen once; the top ten hold about 4.5%. Specimen: PBMCs, collected after anti-PD-1 treatment. The receptors derive from a human donor with basal cell carcinoma.

CDR3 sequence (DNA): TGTGCCACCAGTGATTCCTCCGGCGGACCCTCTGGGGCCAACGTCCTGACTTTC. Translation: CATSDSSGGPSGANVLTF. The chain carries TRBV24-1 and TRBJ2-6, with D unclear. This CDR3 spans 18 amino acids. The V end was cut by 2 bases, the J end by 0 bases, with 13 bases between. Germline values: CDR1 KGHDR, CDR2 SFDVKD.

The chain has TRBV7-2 and TRBJ2-1; 14 bases agree with TRBD2. With V trimmed by 4 bases and J by 14 bases, 10 bases remained unmatched. The germline V gene encodes CDR1 SGHTA and CDR2 FQGNSA. The CDR3 loop spans 15 amino acids. The CDR3 DNA is TGTGCCAGCAGCTCGGGACTAGCGGGGGCCATTCGGAAGTTCTTC. The encoded protein is CASSSGLAGAIRKFF. Using reference TRBV7-2 and TRBJ2-1 for the parts outside the CDR3, the full variable domain is GAGVSQSPSNKVTEKGKDVELRCDPISGHTALYWYRQSLGQGLEFLIYFQGNSAPDKSGLPSDRFSAERTGGSVSTLTIQRTQQEDSAVYLCASSSGLAGAIRKFFGPGTRLTVL.

This clone has just a few counts. The chain is built from TRBV7-8 and TRBJ2-2; D unclear. Germline V gives CDR1 SGHVS, CDR2 FQNEAQ. Trimming pared 1 base from V and 7 bases from J, leaving 4 bases between. This CDR3 spans 12 amino acids. Here the CDR3 DNA reads TGTGCCAGCAGCTTAGAGGGCGGGGAGCTGTTTTTT. Its translation: CASSLEGGELFF.

The chain employs TRBV19 and TRBJ1-2; 7 bases map to TRBD1. Germline V CDR1 and CDR2: LNHDA, SQIVND (reference sequence). The CDR3 is 13 residues long. V lost 6 bases to trimming and J lost 6 bases; unmatched junction nucleotides: 7. The CDR3, as DNA: TGTGCCAGTAGCCTGACAGGGATCGATGGCTACACCTTC. The encoded protein is CASSLTGIDGYTF.

The genes are TRBV4-1 and TRBJ2-5; maybe TRBD1 (5 bases). V lost 0 bases to trimming and J lost 0 bases, with 11 bases between them. The germline V gene encodes CDR1 MGHRA and CDR2 YSYEKL. The CDR3 consists of 16 residues. For the CDR3, the DNA is TGCGCCAGCAGCCAAGAAACCAGACAGTACCAAGAGACCCAGTACTTC. It is translated as CASSQETRQYQETQYF.

This clone has at least ten counts. The chain uses TRBV5-4 and TRBJ2-7; 7 nucleotides align to TRBD1. CDR1 and CDR2 from the germline V gene are SGHNT and YYREEE (reference sequence). J lost 2 bases, V lost 0 bases, and 2 bases had no gene match. The length of the CDR3 is 14 residues. The CDR3 DNA follows: TGTGCCAGCAGCTTGGAACAGGGGCCCTACGAGCAGTACTTC. Translating gives CASSLEQGPYEQYF. The whole variable domain, filled in from reference TRBV5-4 and TRBJ2-7, reads ETGVTQSPTHLIKTRGQQVTLRCSSQSGHNTVSWYQQALGQGPQFIFQYYREEENGRGNFPPRFSGLQFPNYSSELNVNALELDDSALYLCASSLEQGPYEQYFGPGTRLTVT.

The chain uses TRBV18 and TRBJ2-1; D is undetermined. The CDR3 is 15 amino acids. With 3 bases removed from V and 0 bases from J, the gap between germline ends came to 9 bases. The germline V gene has CDR1 KGHSH and CDR2 LQKENI. CDR3 DNA sequence: TGTGCCAGCTCACCCAGGACGGTCTCCTACAATGAGCAGTTCTTC. It is translated as CASSPRTVSYNEQFF.

The chain has TRBV4-1 and TRBJ2-1, with a tentative D call TRBD2 (5 bases). CDR3 size: 16 residues. Germline CDR1 and CDR2: MGHRA and YSYEKL. Trimming took off 2 bases at V and 1 base at J, with 12 bases between the two ends. This CDR3 is CASSQRYPGSYNEQFF. CDR3 in DNA: TGCGCCAGCAGCCAAAGGTACCCGGGGTCCTACAATGAGCAGTTCTTC.

The chain carries TRBV3-1 (or the pseudogene TRBV3-2) and TRBJ1-5; weak D call: TRBD1 (5 bases). Germline loops: CDR1 LGHDT, CDR2 YNNKEL (reference sequence). This CDR3 has 16 residues. V dropped 4 bases and J dropped 6 bases, with 19 bases sitting between them. In DNA, the CDR3 is TGTGCCAGCAGCCTATCAAGGGAAGAGGGGAGTCAGCCCCAGCATTTT. It specifies CASSLSREEGSQPQHF.

This clone appeared a single time. The CDR3 spells CASSFRTGRDSNQPQHF. The CDR3 bases are TGTGCCAGTAGTTTTCGGACAGGGAGGGATAGCAATCAGCCCCAGCATTTT. V and J are TRBV19 and TRBJ1-5, with 8 bases fitting TRBD1. Trimming at V came to 5 bases and at J to 0 bases, leaving 9 bases not matched to a gene. The CDR3 spans 17 residues. CDR1 is LNHDA and CDR2 is SQIVND in the germline V gene (reference sequence).

The chain combines TRBV7-2 with TRBJ1-1; D not resolved. Germline V lookup: CDR1 SGHTA, CDR2 FQGNSA. This CDR3 region has 13 residues. The ends were cut back, 1 base at V and 5 bases at J, with 8 bases in the middle. The CDR3 DNA sequence: TGTGCCAGCAGCTTAGAATTTAGAACTGAAGCTTTCTTT. Translated, it gives CASSLEFRTEAFF.

V gene TRBV20-1 combines with J gene TRBJ2-5; 12 positions agree with TRBD2. Germline CDR1 and CDR2: DFQATT and SNEGSKA (reference sequence). V trimming: 3 bases; J trimming: 0 bases; junction bases outside the gene matches: 14. The CDR3 runs 19 residues. The CDR3 nucleotides are TGCAGTGCTAGTCAAGAGCGACTAGCGGGGGCCGTGTACCAAGAGACCCAGTACTTC. Protein sequence: CSASQERLAGAVYQETQYF.